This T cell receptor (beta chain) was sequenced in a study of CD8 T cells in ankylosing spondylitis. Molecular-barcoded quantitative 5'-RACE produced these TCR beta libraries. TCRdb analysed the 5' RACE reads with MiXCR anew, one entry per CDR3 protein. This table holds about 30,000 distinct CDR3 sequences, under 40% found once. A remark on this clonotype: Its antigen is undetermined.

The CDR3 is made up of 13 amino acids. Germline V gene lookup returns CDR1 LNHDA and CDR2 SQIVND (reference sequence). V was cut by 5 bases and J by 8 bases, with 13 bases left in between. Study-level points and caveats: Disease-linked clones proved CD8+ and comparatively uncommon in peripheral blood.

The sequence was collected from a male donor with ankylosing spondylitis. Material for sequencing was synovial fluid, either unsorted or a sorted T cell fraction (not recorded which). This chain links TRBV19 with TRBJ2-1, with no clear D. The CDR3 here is CASSVMVGHEQFF. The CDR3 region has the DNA TGTGCCAGTAGTGTGATGGTCGGGCATGAGCAGTTCTTC.